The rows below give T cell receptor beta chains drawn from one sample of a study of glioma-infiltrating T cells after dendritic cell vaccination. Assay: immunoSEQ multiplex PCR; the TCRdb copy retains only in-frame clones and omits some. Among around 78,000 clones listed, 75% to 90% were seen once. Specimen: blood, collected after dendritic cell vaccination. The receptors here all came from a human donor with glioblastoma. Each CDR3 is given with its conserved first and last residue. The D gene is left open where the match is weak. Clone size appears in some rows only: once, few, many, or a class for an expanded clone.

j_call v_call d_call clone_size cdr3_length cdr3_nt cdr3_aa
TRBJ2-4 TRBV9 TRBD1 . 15 TGTGCCAGCAGCGCGGGACAGGGAAGGGGAAACATTCAGTACTTC CASSAGQGRGNIQYF
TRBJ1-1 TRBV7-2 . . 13 TGTGCCAGCAGCAGGCAGGGAAACACTGAAGCTTTCTTT CASSRQGNTEAFF
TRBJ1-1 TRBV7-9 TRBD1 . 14 TGTGCCAGCAGCCCCACAGGGGTGAACACTGAAGCTTTCTTT CASSPTGVNTEAFF
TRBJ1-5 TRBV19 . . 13 TGTGCCAGTTCCGACAGGACCACTCAGCCCCAGCATTTT CASSDRTTQPQHF
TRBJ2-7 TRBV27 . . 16 TGTGCCAGCAGACCTACAGGTGCGTGGCAATCCTACGAGCAGTACTTC CASRPTGAWQSYEQYF
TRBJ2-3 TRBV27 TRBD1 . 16 TGTGCCAGCAGTCTAACCTCCGGGACAGGCACAGATACGCAGTATTTT CASSLTSGTGTDTQYF
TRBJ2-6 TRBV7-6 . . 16 TGTGCCAGCAGCGCATCTAGTTCCTCTGGGGCCAACGTCCTGACTTTC CASSASSSSGANVLTF
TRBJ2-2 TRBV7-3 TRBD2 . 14 TGTGCCAGCAGTGTGGGGGGGACCACCGGGGAGCTGTTTTTT CASSVGGTTGELFF
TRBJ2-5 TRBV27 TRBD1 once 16 TGTGCCAGCACCCCTGGGACAGGGGGCAATGAGAAGACCCAGTACTTC CASTPGTGGNEKTQYF
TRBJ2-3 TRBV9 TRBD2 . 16 TGTGCCAGCAGCAGGATGGGGAGGGCCGAAACAGATACGCAGTATTTT CASSRMGRAETDTQYF
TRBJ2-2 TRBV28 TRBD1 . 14 TGTGCCAGCAGTCGACAGGGGAGGACCGGGGAGCTGTTTTTT CASSRQGRTGELFF
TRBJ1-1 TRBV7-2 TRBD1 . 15 TGTGCCAGCAGCCTGTTGCGGGACAGCGGTACTGAAGCTTTCTTT CASSLLRDSGTEAFF
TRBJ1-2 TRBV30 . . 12 TGTGCCTGGACCCTGGGGGGTTTTGGCTACACCTTC CAWTLGGFGYTF
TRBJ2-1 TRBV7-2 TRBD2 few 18 TGTGCCAGCAGCTCTCGACTAGCGGGGGGGCGAGGATACAATGAGCAGTTCTTC CASSSRLAGGRGYNEQFF
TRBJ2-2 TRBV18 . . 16 TGTGCCAGCTCGCCCAGACAGACAATCAACACCGGGGAGCTGTTTTTT CASSPRQTINTGELFF
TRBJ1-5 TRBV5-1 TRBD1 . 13 TGCGCCAGCAGCTCCACACCGGGACAGCGCCAGCATTTT CASSSTPGQRQHF